This passage covers 8 T cell receptor beta chains from one sample sequenced in a study of technical replicates of blood from four donors. Here immunoSEQ multiplex PCR was the method, and the copy in TCRdb shows in-frame clones only, minus some. The sample records over 90,000 clones, 95% being singletons. The sequenced sample was T cells isolated from PBMCs. Receptors were obtained from a human donor in good health.

The J gene is TRBJ2-5, the V gene TRBV5-6; D is uncertain. The CDR3 consists of 15 residues. The germline CDR1 and CDR2 sequences are SGHDT and YYEEEE. The V end was cut by 0 bases, the J end by 5 bases, with 14 bases between. In DNA form, the CDR3 reads TGTGCCAGCAGCTTGGCCTTGGGTAGCACGGAGACCCAGTACTTC. Amino acid sequence: CASSLALGSTETQYF.

V and J are TRBV14 and TRBJ2-5; 11 bases match TRBD2. The DNA end is a closer match to TRBJ2-7, so the J assignment may be wrong. Looked up from germline, CDR1 is SGHDN and CDR2 is FVKESK. The CDR3 covers 17 residues. CDR3 protein: CASSHHLGLAVSYEQYF. In DNA, the CDR3 is TGTGCCAGCAGCCACCATTTGGGACTAGCGGTATCCTACGAGCAGTACTTC.

DNA for the CDR3: TGTGCCAGCAGTGTAGAGGGAACTGGGGCCAACGTCCTGACTTTC. Translation gives CASSVEGTGANVLTF. The rearrangement links TRBV6-1 to TRBJ2-6; tentative D call: TRBD2 (5 bases). This CDR3 has 15 residues. Germline-derived CDR1 and CDR2 are MNHNS and SASEGT. Trimming left V 4 bases short and J 2 bases short, with 9 bases between.

The chain couples TRBV7-9 to TRBJ2-2; D may be TRBD2 (6 bases). This CDR3 comprises 15 residues. The germline CDR1 and CDR2 sequences are SEHNR and FQNEAQ (reference sequence). The V end lost 0 bases, the J end lost 3 bases, and 8 bases lay between the germline ends. The CDR3 reads CASSLAGGDTGELFF. CDR3 DNA sequence: TGTGCCAGCAGCTTAGCGGGGGGAGACACCGGGGAGCTGTTTTTT.

This clone was found once. V usage is TRBV5-1 and J usage is TRBJ1-2, with unresolved D. The length of the CDR3 is 13 residues. From germline, CDR1 is SGHRS and CDR2 YFSETQ. V was pared by 0 bases and J by 8 bases, with 11 bases between. CDR3 nucleotides: TGCGCCAGCAGCTTGGGTGAGGGAAGGGGCTACACCTTC. This gives the protein CASSLGEGRGYTF.

The chain couples TRBV21-1 to TRBJ2-6; TRBD2, the table's D call, was not compared with the DNA. TRBV21-1 is annotated as a pseudogene. CDR3 length: 18 amino acids. CDR3 sequence reads: CASSNGKGSSSGANVLTF. The CDR3 DNA sequence: TGTGCCAGCAGCAACGGGAAAGGCAGTTCCTCTGGGGCCAACGTCCTGACTTTC.

This chain uses TRBV19 with TRBJ1-2, with D hard to call. The germline CDR1 and CDR2 sequences are LNHDA and SQIVND (reference sequence). This CDR3 region has 17 residues. V shed 4 bases and J shed 4 bases, with 22 bases lying between them. CDR3 region: CASSKRVALGNPYGYTF. The CDR3 bases are TGTGCCAGTAGTAAGAGGGTAGCGCTGGGCAACCCCTATGGCTACACCTTC.

The V and J genes are TRBV5-1 and TRBJ1-2; D might be TRBD1 (6 bases). Germline CDR1 is SGHRS and CDR2 is YFSETQ. CDR3 length: 14 residues. V lost 0 bases, J lost 8 bases, and 14 bases lay in between. The CDR3 DNA sequence: TGCGCCAGCAGCTTGGTTGAACAGGGAAAAGGCTACACCTTC. Translation: CASSLVEQGKGYTF.